This TCR beta chain appears in the sequencing data of a study of monozygotic twins with inflammatory bowel disease. Whole-study results and caveats: IBD patients share fewer clonotypes with other people than healthy twins do, especially with disease activity.

The CDR3 runs 15 residues. Germline CDR1 is SEHNR and CDR2 is FQNEAQ (reference sequence). With the 5' RACE reads reprocessed, TCRdb shows one record per CDR3 protein and no DNA. The sample yields about 170,000 distinct CDR3 sequences, of which the top ten take up 2.5% to 3%. Comments on this clonotype: The antigen is unknown.

The sequenced sample consisted of blood. The rearrangement uses TRBV7-9 and TRBJ2-7. This clonotype was obtained from a human donor with ulcerative colitis or Crohn's disease, or a healthy co-twin of an affected twin (not recorded which). The CDR3: CASSKNFGISYEQYF.